The clone carrying this T cell receptor (beta chain) was counted only a few times. Antigen unknown. Method: immunoSEQ multiplex PCR; TCRdb's copy keeps in-frame clones and lacks some. The sample includes some 110,000 clones, approximately 89% seen only once; the top ten take around 9%. This CDR3 contains 17 residues. The germline V gene has CDR1 SGHRS and CDR2 YFSETQ. Between the trimmed V and J ends, which lost 4 bases and 3 bases, there was a span of 22 bases. These data originate in a study of T cell responses to AZD1222 COVID-19 vaccine. Points from the study as a whole: Targeting of unmutated variant regions was reportedly seen in nearly half of spike-specific TCRs. Samples come after the peak T cell response, not at day 14. Across spike, vaccine-associated CD4 TCRs were found, dominant at 160-218 and 743-854.

The TCR originated in an adult in good health. This material consisted of peripheral blood, taken on day 0 of AZD1222 vaccination. The J gene is TRBJ1-1, the V gene TRBV5-1; possible D gene TRBD1, 6 bases. CDR3 nucleotides: TGCGCCAGCAGCCCGTTTCAGGTTCCCCGACAGGACACTGAAGCTTTCTTT. Its translation: CASSPFQVPRQDTEAFF. Looking up the rest from reference TRBV5-1 and TRBJ1-1 gives the full variable domain: KAGVTQTPRYLIKTRGQQVTLSCSPISGHRSVSWYQQTPGQGLQFLFEYFSETQRNKGNFPGRFSGRQFSNSRSEMNVSTLELGDSALYLCASSPFQVPRQDTEAFFGQGTRLTVV.